The clone carrying this T cell receptor beta chain was counted at least ten times. TCRdb processed the 5' RACE reads anew with MiXCR; each CDR3 protein has one entry. Seen here are around 280,000 distinct CDR3 sequences, around 20% observed once, and the top ten hold around 7.8%. Germline V CDR1 and CDR2: LGHDT, YNNKEL (reference sequence). The CDR3 totals 12 residues. V lost 8 bases and J 2 bases, leaving 9 bases between the germline ends. The data were obtained in a study of CD8 T cells in ankylosing spondylitis. The chain uses TRBV3-1 and TRBJ1-2, with no clear D. The source is a male donor with ankylosing spondylitis or in good health (not recorded which). Sequenced: blood, either unsorted or a sorted T cell fraction (not recorded which). Here the CDR3 reads CASVGGNYGYTF. The CDR3 DNA is TGTGCCAGCGTCGGAGGGAACTATGGCTACACCTTC.